The sequence of this T cell receptor (beta chain) was determined in a study of post-analysis software for immune sequencing data. The study, taken as a whole, reports: Compared with controls, patients had more of about 5 TRBV segments, including TRBV5-6, TRBV5-1 and TRBV20-1. Significantly lower normalized Chao1 diversity was seen in multiple sclerosis patients than in controls.

The CDR3 length is 14 residues. Per the germline V gene, CDR1 is SGHRS and CDR2 is YFSETQ. Trimming removed 1 base from V and 5 bases from J, with 12 bases in between. cDNA libraries for TCR beta contained unique molecular identifiers. MiXCR was run by TCRdb on the PCR reads, yielding one entry per CDR3 protein. This sample has approximately 360,000 distinct CDR3 sequences; 30% to 45% occur once, and the top ten carry 10% to 15%. This clonotype was found a few times. Its antigen is unknown. The chain is built from TRBV5-1 and TRBJ1-1; TRBD1 is a possible D gene (6 bases). Sequenced sample: blood. The source of this sequence is a girl aged 5 to 17 with multiple sclerosis. The CDR3 region is CASSLRGRGTEAFF. CDR3 DNA: TGCGCCAGCAGCTTGAGGGGCAGGGGAACTGAAGCTTTCTTT.